These T cell receptor beta chains were read from a single sample in a study of regulatory T cells in long-lasting Graves disease. Each CDR3 protein gets one entry after TCRdb re-called the multiplex PCR reads with MiXCR. The table includes approximately 400,000 distinct CDR3 sequences, approximately 23% detected once. Sequencing was performed on peripheral blood mononuclear cells (PBMCs), taken when the disease was refractory, from a patient treated with antithyroid drugs. These receptors all stem from a woman aged 40 to 50 with Graves disease. Each CDR3 is given without its conserved first and last residue. The order of the fields is J gene, D gene, V gene, CDR3 protein. The D gene is left open where the match is weak.

J: TRBJ2-1
D: TRBD2
V: TRBV20-1
CDR3: SASSGTNYNEQF

J: TRBJ2-5
D: -
V: TRBV2
CDR3: ASRRAQSQETQY

J: TRBJ1-1
D: -
V: TRBV2
CDR3: ASSNLQNTEAF

J: TRBJ2-7
D: -
V: TRBV6-1
CDR3: ASRNGATLRGEQY

J: TRBJ2-3
D: -
V: TRBV28
CDR3: ASSSASEGRDTQY

J: TRBJ2-7
D: -
V: TRBV2
CDR3: ASTPGTSLIYEQY

J: TRBJ2-5
D: TRBD2
V: TRBV27
CDR3: ASRPWVSGETQY

J: TRBJ1-1
D: TRBD1
V: TRBV2
CDR3: ASTGRGRTEAF

J: TRBJ2-1
D: TRBD2
V: TRBV5-1
CDR3: ASSLLTSGSDEQF

J: TRBJ2-6
D: TRBD2
V: TRBV6-1
CDR3: ASSQLAGSSGANVLT

J: TRBJ2-7
D: -
V: TRBV7-6
CDR3: ASSSPNQHYEQY

J: TRBJ1-1
D: -
V: TRBV6-1
CDR3: ASRSPHTEAF